This is a list of T cell receptor beta chains from one sample in a study of blood T cells in healthy people across ages. One entry per CDR3 protein results from TCRdb running MiXCR on the 5' RACE reads. In the table there are some 700,000 distinct CDR3 sequences, 20% to 25% of which are singletons. Sequenced: blood. The receptors were sampled from a man aged 70-80 years in good health. Each CDR3 is given with its conserved first and last residue. A D gene is named only where the DNA matches it firmly. Some rows mark clone size as missing; the rest say once, few, many or name a class of expanded clone.

j_gene,abundance,v_gene,d_gene,CDR3nt,CDR3aa
TRBJ2-4,NA,TRBV6-6,TRBD2,TGTGCCAGCAGCGGGGGGGTGGAAGCCAAAAACATTCAGTGCTTC,CASSGGVEAKNIQCF
TRBJ2-1,few,TRBV6-6,NA,TGTGCCACATCCCGGGCCTACAATGAGCAGTTCTTC,CATSRAYNEQFF
TRBJ2-4,many,TRBV12-3/TRBV12-4,NA,TGTGCCAGCAGTCCTGGACCGGGACAAAACATTCAGTACTTC,CASSPGPGQNIQYF
TRBJ1-2,NA,TRBV19,TRBD1,TGTGCCACCTGCACACAGGGGAACTATGGCTACACCTTC,CATCTQGNYGYTF
TRBJ2-7,few,TRBV29-1,NA,TGCAGCGTCCTGGAACAGGGAGCCTACGAGCAGTACTTC,CSVLEQGAYEQYF
TRBJ2-1,few,TRBV12-3/TRBV12-4,TRBD1,TGTGCCAGCAGTTTTCAGGGGGCATATGAGCAGTTCTTC,CASSFQGAYEQFF
TRBJ2-3,many,TRBV10-3,NA,TGTGCCATCATCCCAACGCCGGGGGATACGCAGTATTTT,CAIIPTPGDTQYF
TRBJ2-3,NA,TRBV12-3/TRBV12-4,NA,TGTGCCAGCAGTTTAGCGCGCACAGATACGGAGTATTTT,CASSLARTDTEYF
TRBJ1-2,NA,TRBV20-1,NA,TGCAGTGCTAGAGTGGAACAAGCTAACTATGGCTACACCTTC,CSARVEQANYGYTF
TRBJ2-7,NA,TRBV7-8,TRBD1,TGTGCCAGCAGCTTAGTAGGGGGACAGGTTATTGCCCCCTCCTACGAGCAGTACTTC,CASSLVGGQVIAPSYEQYF
TRBJ2-3,few,TRBV6-5,TRBD2,TGTGCCAGCACCCGACCGGGACTACCCCATACGCAGTATTTT,CASTRPGLPHTQYF
TRBJ2-5,many,TRBV10-3,TRBD1,TGTGCCATCAGCGGGACAGCCCAAGAGACCCAGTACTTC,CAISGTAQETQYF
TRBJ1-4,few,TRBV6-5,TRBD1,TGTGCCAGCAGAATCGACAGGGAGGGTGGAAAACTGTTTTTT,CASRIDREGGKLFF
TRBJ2-1,NA,TRBV10-1,NA,TGCGCCAGCGGCTCAGGGGAAAGGTGGAATGAGCAGTTCTTC,CASGSGERWNEQFF
TRBJ2-7,few,TRBV20-1,TRBD2,TGCAGTGCGTGGCTAGCGGGGATCGAGCAGTACTTC,CSAWLAGIEQYF
TRBJ1-1,NA,TRBV20-1,NA,TGCAGTGCTGCGAACATTCGCGGGAACACTGAAGCTTTCTTT,CSAANIRGNTEAFF
TRBJ2-4,few,TRBV12-3/TRBV12-4,NA,TGTGCCAGCAGTTTAAATGGTGACAAAAACATTCAGTACTTC,CASSLNGDKNIQYF
TRBJ2-1,few,TRBV7-9,NA,TGTGCCAGCAGCTTTATGGGGGGCTCCTACAATGAGCAGTTCTTC,CASSFMGGSYNEQFF
TRBJ1-3,few,TRBV7-2,NA,TGTGCCAGCACGAGCAGGGCTCTTGTTGGAAACACCATATATTTT,CASTSRALVGNTIYF
TRBJ2-6,few,TRBV20-1,NA,TGCAGTGCAACGCCTGGGGCCAACGTCCTGACTTTC,CSATPGANVLTF
TRBJ2-1,NA,TRBV2,TRBD2,TGTGCCAGCAGTGAGGAAGCGGGGCCCTACAATGAGCAGTTCTTC,CASSEEAGPYNEQFF
TRBJ2-7,NA,TRBV19,TRBD1,TGTGCCAGTAGTGACGGGACAGGGGGAAATGAGCAGTACTTC,CASSDGTGGNEQYF
TRBJ2-3,NA,TRBV27,NA,TGTGCCAGCAGTTTATCGGTGTGGCCCACAGATACGCAGTATTTT,CASSLSVWPTDTQYF
TRBJ2-1,few,TRBV20-1,TRBD2,TGCAGTGCTGAGGGACTAGCTACCCGATGGCAGTTCTTC,CSAEGLATRWQFF
TRBJ1-2,NA,TRBV3-1,NA,TGTGCCAGCAGCCAAGACCGCAGAACGTGGGACGGCTACACCTTC,CASSQDRRTWDGYTF
TRBJ2-3,many,TRBV5-6,NA,TGTGCCAGCACCCTCGGGAGCGGCACAGATACGCAGTATTTT,CASTLGSGTDTQYF
TRBJ2-3,few,TRBV3-1,NA,TGTGCCAGCAGCCAAGCCTCCACTAGCACAGATACGCAGTATTTT,CASSQASTSTDTQYF
TRBJ2-1,NA,TRBV7-9,NA,TGTGCCAGCAGCTTTTATGAGCAGTTCTTC,CASSFYEQFF
TRBJ2-3,few,TRBV2,NA,TGTGCCAGCAGGAGGCGAGATACTAGCACAGATACGCAGTATTTT,CASRRRDTSTDTQYF
TRBJ2-2,few,TRBV29-1,NA,TGCAGCGTTGAAGACTCCGGAGGGGAGTCCACCGGGGAGCTGTTTTTT,CSVEDSGGESTGELFF
TRBJ1-6,few,TRBV29-1,NA,TGCAGCGTTCGCGAGGTCCTAAGTTCACCCCTCCACTTT,CSVREVLSSPLHF
TRBJ2-3,few,TRBV4-2,TRBD2,TGTGCCAGCAGCCAAGAGGTCTCTGGCGGGGGGGTGGATACGCAGTATTTT,CASSQEVSGGGVDTQYF
TRBJ2-1,NA,TRBV3-1,NA,TGTGCCAGCAGCCAAGGTAGCCATCAGCAGTTCTTC,CASSQGSHQQFF
TRBJ2-5,few,TRBV28,TRBD1,TGTGCCAGCTCACCGTGGACAGGGGAGGAGACCCAGTACTTC,CASSPWTGEETQYF
TRBJ2-5,few,TRBV15,NA,TGTGCCACCAGCAGAGAAATCTTGGGGCGATGGGGCGGAGTCCAAGGGACCCAGTACTTC,CATSREILGRWGGVQGTQYF
TRBJ2-1,NA,TRBV27,NA,TGTGCCAGCAGTTGGGGACTAACAGGGGATGAGCAGTTCTTC,CASSWGLTGDEQFF
TRBJ2-2,NA,TRBV7-9,NA,TGTGCCAGCAGCCCAGGCCTAGCGCGGTCAAACACCGGGGAGCTGTTTTTT,CASSPGLARSNTGELFF
TRBJ2-2,few,TRBV5-5,NA,TGTGCCAGCAGCCAGACTCCCTGGCGGCGCACCGGGGAGCTGTTTTTT,CASSQTPWRRTGELFF
TRBJ1-2,few,TRBV7-8,NA,TGTGCCAGCAGCGGAGGGGGATTCAATAAAGTTGGCTACACCTTC,CASSGGGFNKVGYTF
TRBJ2-1,NA,TRBV7-2,TRBD2,TGTGCCAGCAGCTTTCGTCCAGCGGGAGGGGCGGGTGAGCAGTTCTTC,CASSFRPAGGAGEQFF
TRBJ2-3,NA,TRBV7-6,NA,TGTGCCAGCAGCTTAGCGGGGCTTCTCACAGATACGCAGTATTTT,CASSLAGLLTDTQYF